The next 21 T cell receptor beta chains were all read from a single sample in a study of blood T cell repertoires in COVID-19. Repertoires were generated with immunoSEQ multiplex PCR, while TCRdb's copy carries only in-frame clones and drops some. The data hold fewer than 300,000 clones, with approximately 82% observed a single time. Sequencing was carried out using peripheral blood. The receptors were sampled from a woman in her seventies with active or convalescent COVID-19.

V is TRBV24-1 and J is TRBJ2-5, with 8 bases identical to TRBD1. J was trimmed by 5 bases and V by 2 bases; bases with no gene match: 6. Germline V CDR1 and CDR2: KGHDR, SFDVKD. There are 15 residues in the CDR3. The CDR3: CATSDYRTGFETQYF. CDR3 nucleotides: TGTGCCACCAGTGATTACAGGACAGGGTTTGAGACCCAGTACTTC.

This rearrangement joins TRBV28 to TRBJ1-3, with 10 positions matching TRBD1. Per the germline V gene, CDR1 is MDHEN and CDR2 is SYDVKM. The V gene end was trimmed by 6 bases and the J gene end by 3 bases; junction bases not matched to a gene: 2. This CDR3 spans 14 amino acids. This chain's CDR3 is CASRGQGLGNTIYF. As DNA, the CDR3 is TGTGCCAGCAGGGGACAGGGGCTTGGAAACACCATATATTTT.

Here the CDR3 DNA reads TGTGCCAGCAGCTGGGGACTAGCGGGGGGCGGAGATACGCAGTATTTT. It is translated as CASSWGLAGGGDTQYF. The rearrangement links TRBV13 to TRBJ2-3, with TRBD2 matching over 15 bases. The CDR3 sequence is 16 residues long. Germline V gene sequence: CDR1 PRHDT, CDR2 FYEKMQ (reference sequence). V lost 4 bases, J lost 5 bases, and 4 bases stayed unmatched.

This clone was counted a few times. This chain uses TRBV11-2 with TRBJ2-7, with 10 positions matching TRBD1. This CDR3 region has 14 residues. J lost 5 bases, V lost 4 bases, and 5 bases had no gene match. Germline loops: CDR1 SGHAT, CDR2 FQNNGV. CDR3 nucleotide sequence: TGTGCCAGCAGCTCCGGACAGGGGGTAGACGAGCAGTACTTC. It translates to CASSSGQGVDEQYF.

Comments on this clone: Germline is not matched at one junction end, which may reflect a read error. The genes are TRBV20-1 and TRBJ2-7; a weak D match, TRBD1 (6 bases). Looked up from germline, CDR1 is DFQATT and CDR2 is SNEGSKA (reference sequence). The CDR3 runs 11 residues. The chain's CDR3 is CTPGELYKQYF. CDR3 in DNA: TGCACCCCAGGGGAACTCTACAAGCAGTACTTC.

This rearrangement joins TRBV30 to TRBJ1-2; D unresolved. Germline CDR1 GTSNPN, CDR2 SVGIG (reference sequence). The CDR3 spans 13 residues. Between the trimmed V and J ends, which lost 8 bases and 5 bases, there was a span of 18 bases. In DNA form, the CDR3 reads TGTGCCCGCGACCCCCTCGGGTTGTATGGCTACACCTTC. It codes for CARDPLGLYGYTF. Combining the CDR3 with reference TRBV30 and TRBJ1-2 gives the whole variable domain SQTIHQWPATLVQPVGSPLSLECTVEGTSNPNLYWYRQAAGRGLQLLFYSVGIGQISSEVPQNLSASRPQDRQFILSSKKLLLSDSGFYLCARDPLGLYGYTFGSGTRLTVV.

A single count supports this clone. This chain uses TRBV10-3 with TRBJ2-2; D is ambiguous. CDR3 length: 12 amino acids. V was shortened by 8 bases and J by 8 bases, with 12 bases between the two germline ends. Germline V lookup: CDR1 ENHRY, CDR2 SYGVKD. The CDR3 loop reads CAIRRESGELFF. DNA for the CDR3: TGTGCCATCCGCCGAGAGTCGGGGGAGCTGTTTTTT.

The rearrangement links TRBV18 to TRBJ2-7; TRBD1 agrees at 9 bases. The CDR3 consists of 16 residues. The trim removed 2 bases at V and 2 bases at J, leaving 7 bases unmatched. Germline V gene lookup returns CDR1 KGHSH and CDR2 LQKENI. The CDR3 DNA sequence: TGTGCCAGCTCACCATGGGGACAGGGAGGGACCTACGAGCAGTACTTC. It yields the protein CASSPWGQGGTYEQYF.

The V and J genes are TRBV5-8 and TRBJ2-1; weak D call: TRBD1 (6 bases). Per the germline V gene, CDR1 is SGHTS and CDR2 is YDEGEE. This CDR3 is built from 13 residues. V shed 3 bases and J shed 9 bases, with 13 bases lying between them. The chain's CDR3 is CASSSDRRGEQFF. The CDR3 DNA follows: TGTGCCAGCAGCTCGGACAGAAGAGGTGAGCAGTTCTTC.

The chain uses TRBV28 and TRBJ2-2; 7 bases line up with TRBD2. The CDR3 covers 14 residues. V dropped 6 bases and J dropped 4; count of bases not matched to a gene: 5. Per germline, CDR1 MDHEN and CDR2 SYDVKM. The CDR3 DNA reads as TGTGCCAGCAGGGGGACGGGAGGCACCGGGGAGCTGTTTTTT. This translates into CASRGTGGTGELFF.

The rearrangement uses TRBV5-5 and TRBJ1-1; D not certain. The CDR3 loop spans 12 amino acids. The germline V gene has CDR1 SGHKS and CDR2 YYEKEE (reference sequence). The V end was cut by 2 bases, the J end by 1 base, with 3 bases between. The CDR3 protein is CASSFQNTEAFF. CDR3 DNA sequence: TGTGCCAGCAGCTTTCAGAACACTGAAGCTTTCTTT.

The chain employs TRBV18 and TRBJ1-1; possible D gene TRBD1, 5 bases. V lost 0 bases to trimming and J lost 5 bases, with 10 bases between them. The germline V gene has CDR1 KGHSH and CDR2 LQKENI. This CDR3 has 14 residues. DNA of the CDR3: TGTGCCAGCTCACCACCGCCAGGGTGGACTGAAGCTTTCTTT. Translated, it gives CASSPPPGWTEAFF.

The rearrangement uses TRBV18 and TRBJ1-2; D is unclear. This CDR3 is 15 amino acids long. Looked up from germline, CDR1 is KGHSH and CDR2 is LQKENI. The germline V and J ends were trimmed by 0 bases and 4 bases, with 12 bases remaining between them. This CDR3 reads CASSPPGGPSYGYTF. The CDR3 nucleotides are TGTGCCAGCTCACCACCGGGCGGGCCCTCCTATGGCTACACCTTC.

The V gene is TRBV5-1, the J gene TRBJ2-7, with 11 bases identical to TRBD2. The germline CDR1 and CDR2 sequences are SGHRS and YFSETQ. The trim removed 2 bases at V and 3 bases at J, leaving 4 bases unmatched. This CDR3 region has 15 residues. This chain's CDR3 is CASSFLAGGSYEQYF. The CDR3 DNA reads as TGCGCCAGCAGCTTCTTAGCGGGAGGGAGCTACGAGCAGTACTTC.

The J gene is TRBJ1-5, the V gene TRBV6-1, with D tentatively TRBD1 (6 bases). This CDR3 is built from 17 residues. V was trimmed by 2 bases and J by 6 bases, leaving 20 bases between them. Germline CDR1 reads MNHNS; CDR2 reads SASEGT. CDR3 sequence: CASSEHGGQSSGQPQHF. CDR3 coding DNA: TGTGCCAGCAGTGAACATGGGGGACAATCGAGCGGTCAGCCCCAGCATTTT.

The CDR3 loop is CASSADTLGTQYF. CDR3 nucleotide sequence: TGCGCCAGCAGCGCCGACACCCTTGGGACCCAGTACTTC. The J gene is TRBJ2-5, the V gene TRBV5-1, with unresolved D. Trimming shortened V by 4 bases and J by 7 bases, and 14 bases separated the two germline ends. This CDR3 is built from 13 residues. CDR1 and CDR2 from the germline V gene are SGHRS and YFSETQ.

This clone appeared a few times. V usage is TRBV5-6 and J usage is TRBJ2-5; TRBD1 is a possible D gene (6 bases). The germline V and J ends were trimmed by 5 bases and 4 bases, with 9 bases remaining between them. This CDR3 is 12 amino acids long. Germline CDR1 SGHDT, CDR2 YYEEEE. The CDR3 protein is CASSLDRETQYF. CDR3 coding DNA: TGTGCCAGCAGTCTGGACAGAGAGACCCAGTACTTC.

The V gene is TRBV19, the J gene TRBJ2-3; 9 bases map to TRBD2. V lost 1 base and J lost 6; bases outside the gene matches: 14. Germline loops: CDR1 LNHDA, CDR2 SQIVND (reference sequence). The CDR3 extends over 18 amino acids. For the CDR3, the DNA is TGTGCCAGTAGTATAGGACTTGGGATAGCGGGAGTTGCGGATACGCAGTATTTT. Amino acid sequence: CASSIGLGIAGVADTQYF.

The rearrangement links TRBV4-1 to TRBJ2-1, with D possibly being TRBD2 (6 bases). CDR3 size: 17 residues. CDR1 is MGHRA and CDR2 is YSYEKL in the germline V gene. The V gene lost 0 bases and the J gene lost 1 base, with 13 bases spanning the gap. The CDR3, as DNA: TGCGCCAGCAGCCAAGATCCGGGAGAAATATCCTACAATGAGCAGTTCTTC. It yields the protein CASSQDPGEISYNEQFF.

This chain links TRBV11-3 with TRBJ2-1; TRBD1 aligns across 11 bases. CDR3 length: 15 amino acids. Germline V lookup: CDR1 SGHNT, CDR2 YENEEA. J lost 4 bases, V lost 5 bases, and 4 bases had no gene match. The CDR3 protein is CASSLGQGAYNEQFF. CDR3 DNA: TGTGCCAGCAGCCTAGGACAGGGGGCTTACAATGAGCAGTTCTTC.

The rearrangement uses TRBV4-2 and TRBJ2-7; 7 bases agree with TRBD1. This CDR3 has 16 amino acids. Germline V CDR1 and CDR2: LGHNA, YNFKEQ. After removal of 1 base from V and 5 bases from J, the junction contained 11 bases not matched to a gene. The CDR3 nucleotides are TGTGCCAGCAGCCAAGCCTTTGGACAGGATTATAACGAGCAGTACTTC. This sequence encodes CASSQAFGQDYNEQYF.